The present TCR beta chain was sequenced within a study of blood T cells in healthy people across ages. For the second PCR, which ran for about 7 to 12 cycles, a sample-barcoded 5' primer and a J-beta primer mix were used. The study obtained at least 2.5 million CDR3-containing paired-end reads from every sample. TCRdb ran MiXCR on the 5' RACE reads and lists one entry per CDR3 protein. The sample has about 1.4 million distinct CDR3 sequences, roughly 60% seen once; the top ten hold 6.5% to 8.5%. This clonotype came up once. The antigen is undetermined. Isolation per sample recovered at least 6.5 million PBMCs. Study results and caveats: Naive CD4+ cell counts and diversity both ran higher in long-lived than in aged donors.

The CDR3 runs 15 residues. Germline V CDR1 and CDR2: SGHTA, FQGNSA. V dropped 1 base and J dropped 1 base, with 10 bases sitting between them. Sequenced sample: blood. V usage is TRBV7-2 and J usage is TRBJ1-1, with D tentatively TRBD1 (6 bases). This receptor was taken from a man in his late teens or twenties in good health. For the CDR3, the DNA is TGTGCCAGCAGCTTAGAGGACAGATCGAACACTGAAGCTTTCTTT. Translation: CASSLEDRSNTEAFF.